The 3 T cell receptor beta chains presented below share a single source sample, sequenced in a study of cytomegalovirus exposure and HLA in healthy donors. TCRdb's table, derived via immunoSEQ multiplex PCR, lists solely in-frame clones and lacks some. The sample carries about 130,000 clones, around 90% recorded once. The specimen was PBMCs. The receptor set was obtained from a young woman in good health and CMV-seronegative.

V is TRBV10-2 and J is TRBJ1-2; TRBD1 aligns across 9 bases. Germline lookup yields CDR1 WSHSY and CDR2 SAAADI. The V and J ends lost 3 bases and 7 bases, in that order; junction bases with no gene match: 3. The CDR3 is 13 residues long. CDR3 bases: TGCGCCAGCAGTGAATGGACAGGGGTTGGCTACACCTTC. Translation gives CASSEWTGVGYTF.

The rearrangement links TRBV5-6 to TRBJ1-4; a weak D match, TRBD1 (5 bases). V was clipped by 4 bases and J by 5 bases, with 9 bases between them. This CDR3 region has 13 residues. Germline CDR1 SGHDT, CDR2 YYEEEE. As DNA, the CDR3 is TGTGCCAGCAGCCGGTACAGGAATGAAAAACTGTTTTTT. This gives the protein CASSRYRNEKLFF.

The CDR3 is CASSRGRASGLYEQYF. DNA of the CDR3: TGTGCCAGCAGCCGAGGGAGGGCTAGCGGTCTCTACGAGCAGTACTTC. The chain employs TRBV4-2 and TRBJ2-7; 7 bases align to TRBD2. CDR1 LGHNA and CDR2 YNFKEQ come from the germline V gene. Trimming removed 4 bases from V and 3 bases from J; junction bases left unmatched: 12. The length of the CDR3 is 16 residues.